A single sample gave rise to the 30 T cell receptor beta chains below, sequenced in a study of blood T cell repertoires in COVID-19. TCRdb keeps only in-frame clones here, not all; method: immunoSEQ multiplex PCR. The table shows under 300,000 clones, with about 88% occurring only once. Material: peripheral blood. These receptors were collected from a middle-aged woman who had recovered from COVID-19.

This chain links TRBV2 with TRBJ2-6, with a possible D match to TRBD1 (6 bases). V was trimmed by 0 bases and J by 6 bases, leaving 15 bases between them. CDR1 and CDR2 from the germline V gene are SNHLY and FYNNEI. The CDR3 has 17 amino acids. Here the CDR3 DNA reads TGTGCCAGCAGTGAAGCGCTCTGGGACATAAAGGCCAACGTCCTGACTTTC. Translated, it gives CASSEALWDIKANVLTF.

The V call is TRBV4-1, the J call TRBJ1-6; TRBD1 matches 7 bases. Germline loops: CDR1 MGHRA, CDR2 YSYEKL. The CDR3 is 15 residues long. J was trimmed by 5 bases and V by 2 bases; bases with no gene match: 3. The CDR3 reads CASSQPGQNNSPLHF. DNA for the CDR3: TGCGCCAGCAGCCAACCGGGACAGAATAATTCACCCCTCCACTTT.

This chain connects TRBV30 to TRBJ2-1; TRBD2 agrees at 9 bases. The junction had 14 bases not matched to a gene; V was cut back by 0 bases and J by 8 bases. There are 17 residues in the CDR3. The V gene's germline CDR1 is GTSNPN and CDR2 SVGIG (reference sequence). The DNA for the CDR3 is TGTGCCTGGAGTGTAGGTCGTCCCTGGCGGGAGGGCGATGAGCAGTTCTTC. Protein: CAWSVGRPWREGDEQFF. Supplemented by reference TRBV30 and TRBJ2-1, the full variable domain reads SQTIHQWPATLVQPVGSPLSLECTVEGTSNPNLYWYRQAAGRGLQLLFYSVGIGQISSEVPQNLSASRPQDRQFILSSKKLLLSDSGFYLCAWSVGRPWREGDEQFFGPGTRLTVL.

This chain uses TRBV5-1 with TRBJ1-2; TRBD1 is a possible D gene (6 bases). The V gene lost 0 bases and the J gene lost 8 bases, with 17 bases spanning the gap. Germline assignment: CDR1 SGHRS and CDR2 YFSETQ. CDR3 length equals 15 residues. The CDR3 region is CASSLEATGYRGYTF. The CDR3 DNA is TGCGCCAGCAGCTTGGAGGCCACAGGGTATCGAGGCTACACCTTC.

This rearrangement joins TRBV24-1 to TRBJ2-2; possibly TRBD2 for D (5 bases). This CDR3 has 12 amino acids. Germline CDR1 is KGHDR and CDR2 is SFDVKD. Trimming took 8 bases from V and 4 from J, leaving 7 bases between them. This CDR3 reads CATNRGTGELFF. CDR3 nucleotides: TGTGCCACCAACCGGGGCACCGGGGAGCTGTTTTTT.

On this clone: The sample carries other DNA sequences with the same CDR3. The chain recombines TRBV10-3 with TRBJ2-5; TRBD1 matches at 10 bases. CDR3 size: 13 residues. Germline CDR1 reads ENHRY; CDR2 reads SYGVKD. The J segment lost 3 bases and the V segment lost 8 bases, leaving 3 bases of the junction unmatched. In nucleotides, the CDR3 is TGTGCCATCCGAGGACAGGGGGAAGAGACCCAGTACTTC. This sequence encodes CAIRGQGEETQYF.

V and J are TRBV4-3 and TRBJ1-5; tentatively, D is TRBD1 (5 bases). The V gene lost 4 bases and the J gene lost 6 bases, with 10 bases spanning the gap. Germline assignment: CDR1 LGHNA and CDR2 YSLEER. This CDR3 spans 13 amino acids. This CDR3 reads CASSPGGGQPQHF. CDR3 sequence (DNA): TGCGCCAGCAGCCCGGGGGGGGGTCAGCCCCAGCATTTT.

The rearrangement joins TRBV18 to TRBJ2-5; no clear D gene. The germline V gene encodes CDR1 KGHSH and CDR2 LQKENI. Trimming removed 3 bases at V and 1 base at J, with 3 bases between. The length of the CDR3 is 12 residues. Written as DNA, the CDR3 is TGTGCCAGCTCACCCCTCCAAGAGACCCAGTACTTC. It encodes CASSPLQETQYF.

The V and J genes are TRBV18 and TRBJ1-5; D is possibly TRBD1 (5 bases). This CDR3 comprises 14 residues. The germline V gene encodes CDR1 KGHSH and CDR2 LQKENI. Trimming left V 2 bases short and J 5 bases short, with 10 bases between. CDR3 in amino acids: CASSPLDTDQPQHF. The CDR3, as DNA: TGTGCCAGCTCACCATTGGACACCGATCAGCCCCAGCATTTT. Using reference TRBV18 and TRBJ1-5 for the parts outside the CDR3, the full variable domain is NAGVMQNPRHLVRRRGQEARLRCSPMKGHSHVYWYRQLPEEGLKFMVYLQKENIIDESGMPKERFSAEFPKEGPSILRIQQVVRGDSAAYFCASSPLDTDQPQHFGDGTRLSIL.

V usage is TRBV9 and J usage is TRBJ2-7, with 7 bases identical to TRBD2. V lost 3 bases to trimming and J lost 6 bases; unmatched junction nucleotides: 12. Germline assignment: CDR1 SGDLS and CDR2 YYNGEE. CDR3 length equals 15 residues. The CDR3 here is CASSAARGGSSEQYF. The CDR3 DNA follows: TGTGCCAGCAGCGCCGCCCGCGGCGGGAGCTCCGAGCAGTACTTC.

The CDR3 spells CASSAPTGGAGNTIYF. CDR3 sequence (DNA): TGTGCCAGCAGTGCCCCGACCGGCGGGGCGGGAAACACCATATATTTT. The V call is TRBV28, the J call TRBJ1-3; a possible D gene is TRBD1 (5 bases). Germline CDR1 is MDHEN and CDR2 is SYDVKM. The CDR3 totals 16 residues. Trimming took off 5 bases at V and 4 bases at J, with 18 bases between the two ends.

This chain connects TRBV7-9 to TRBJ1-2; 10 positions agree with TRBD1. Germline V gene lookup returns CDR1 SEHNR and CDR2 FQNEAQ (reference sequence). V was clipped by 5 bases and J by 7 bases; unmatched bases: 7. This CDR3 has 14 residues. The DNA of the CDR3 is TGTGCCAGCAGCCCGACAGGGGGCGCCCCTGGCTACACCTTC. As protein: CASSPTGGAPGYTF.

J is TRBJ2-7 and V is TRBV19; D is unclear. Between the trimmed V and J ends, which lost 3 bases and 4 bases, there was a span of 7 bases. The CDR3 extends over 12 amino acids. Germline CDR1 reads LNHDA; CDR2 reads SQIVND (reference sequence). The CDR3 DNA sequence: TGTGCCAGTAGTATGAGTGCGTACGAGCAGTACTTC. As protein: CASSMSAYEQYF.

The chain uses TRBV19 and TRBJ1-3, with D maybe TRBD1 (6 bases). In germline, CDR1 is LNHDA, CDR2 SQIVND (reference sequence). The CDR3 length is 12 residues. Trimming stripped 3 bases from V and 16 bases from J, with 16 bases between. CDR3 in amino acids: CASSIGQTPGYF. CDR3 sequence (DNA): TGTGCCAGTAGTATCGGACAGACCCCGGGGTATTTT.

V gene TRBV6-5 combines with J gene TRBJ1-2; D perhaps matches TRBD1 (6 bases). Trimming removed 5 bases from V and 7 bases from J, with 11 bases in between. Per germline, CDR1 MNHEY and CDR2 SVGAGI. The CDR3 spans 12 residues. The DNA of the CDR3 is TGTGCCAGCAGTCAACAGGGTGCTGGCTACACCTTC. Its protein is CASSQQGAGYTF.

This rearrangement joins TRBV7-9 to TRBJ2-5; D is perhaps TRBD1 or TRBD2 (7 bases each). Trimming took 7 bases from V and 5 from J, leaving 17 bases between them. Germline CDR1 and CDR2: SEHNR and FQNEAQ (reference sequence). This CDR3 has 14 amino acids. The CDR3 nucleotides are TGTGCCAGCACCAGGGGGGGCTTTGGGGAGACCCAGTACTTC. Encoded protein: CASTRGGFGETQYF. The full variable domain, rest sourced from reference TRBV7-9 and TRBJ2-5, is DTGVSQNPRHKITKRGQNVTFRCDPISEHNRLYWYRQTLGQGPEFLTYFQNEAQLEKSRLLSDRFSAERPKGSFSTLEIQRTEQGDSAMYLCASTRGGFGETQYFGPGTRLLVL.

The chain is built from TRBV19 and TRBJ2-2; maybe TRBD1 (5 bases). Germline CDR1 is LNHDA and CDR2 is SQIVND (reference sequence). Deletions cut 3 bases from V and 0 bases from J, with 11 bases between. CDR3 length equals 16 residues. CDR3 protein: CASSIQGSPNTGELFF. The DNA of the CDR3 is TGTGCCAGTAGTATCCAGGGCAGTCCGAACACCGGGGAGCTGTTTTTT.

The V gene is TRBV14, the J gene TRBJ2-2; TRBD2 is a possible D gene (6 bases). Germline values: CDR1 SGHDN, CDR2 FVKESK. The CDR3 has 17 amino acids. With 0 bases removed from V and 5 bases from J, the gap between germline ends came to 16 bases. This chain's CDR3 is CASSQDAWTTTTGELFF. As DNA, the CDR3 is TGTGCCAGCAGCCAAGACGCCTGGACTACAACAACCGGGGAGCTGTTTTTT.

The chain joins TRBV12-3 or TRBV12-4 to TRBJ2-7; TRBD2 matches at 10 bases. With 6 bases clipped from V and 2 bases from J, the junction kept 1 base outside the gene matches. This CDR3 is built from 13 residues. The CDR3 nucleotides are TGTGCCAGCAGCCTAGCGGGGGCCTACGAGCAGTACTTC. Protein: CASSLAGAYEQYF.

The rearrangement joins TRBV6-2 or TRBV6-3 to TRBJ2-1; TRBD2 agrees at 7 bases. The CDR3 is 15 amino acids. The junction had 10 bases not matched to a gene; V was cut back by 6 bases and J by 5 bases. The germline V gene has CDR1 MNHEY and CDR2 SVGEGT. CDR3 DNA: TGTGCCAGCAGCGACGGACTAGACAGACACAATGAGCAGTTCTTC. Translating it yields CASSDGLDRHNEQFF.

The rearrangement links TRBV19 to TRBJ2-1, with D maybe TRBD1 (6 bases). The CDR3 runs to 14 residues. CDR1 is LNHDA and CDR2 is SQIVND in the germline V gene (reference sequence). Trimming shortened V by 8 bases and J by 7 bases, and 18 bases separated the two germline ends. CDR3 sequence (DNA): TGTGCCAGTCGTCCCGGGACATTGGGGAATGAGCAGTTCTTC. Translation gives CASRPGTLGNEQFF.

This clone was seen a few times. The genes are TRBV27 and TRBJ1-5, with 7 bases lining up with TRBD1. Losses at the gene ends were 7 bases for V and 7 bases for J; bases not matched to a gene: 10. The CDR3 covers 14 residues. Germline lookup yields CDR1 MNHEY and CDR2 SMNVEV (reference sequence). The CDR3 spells CASTPYRGGQPQHF. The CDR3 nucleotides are TGTGCCAGCACCCCTTACAGGGGCGGGCAGCCCCAGCATTTT.

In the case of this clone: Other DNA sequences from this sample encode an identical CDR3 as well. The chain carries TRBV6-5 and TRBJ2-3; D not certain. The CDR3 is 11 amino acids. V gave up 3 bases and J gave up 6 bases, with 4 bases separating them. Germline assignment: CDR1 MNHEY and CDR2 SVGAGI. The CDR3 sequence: CASSYLDTQYF. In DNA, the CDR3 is TGTGCCAGCAGTTATCTCGATACGCAGTATTTT.

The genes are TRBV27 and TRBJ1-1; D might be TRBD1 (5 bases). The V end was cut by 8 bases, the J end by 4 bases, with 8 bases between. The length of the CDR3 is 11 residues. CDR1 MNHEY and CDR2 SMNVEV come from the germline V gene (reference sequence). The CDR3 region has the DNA TGTGCCAGCGGGGGGGGCACTGAAGCTTTCTTT. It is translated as CASGGGTEAFF.

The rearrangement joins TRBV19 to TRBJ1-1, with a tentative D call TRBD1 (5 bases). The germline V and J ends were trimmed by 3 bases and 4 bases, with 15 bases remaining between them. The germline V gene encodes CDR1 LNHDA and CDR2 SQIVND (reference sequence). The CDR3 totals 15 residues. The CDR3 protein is CASSIPGGRSTEAFF. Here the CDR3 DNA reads TGTGCCAGTAGTATCCCGGGGGGTAGGAGCACTGAAGCTTTCTTT.

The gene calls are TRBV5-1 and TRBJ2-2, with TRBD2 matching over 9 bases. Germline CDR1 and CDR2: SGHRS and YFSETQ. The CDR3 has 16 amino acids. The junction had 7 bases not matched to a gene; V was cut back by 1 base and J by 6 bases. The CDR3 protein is CASSLRPAGGSGELFF. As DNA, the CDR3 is TGCGCCAGCAGCTTGCGGCCCGCGGGGGGGTCCGGGGAGCTGTTTTTT.

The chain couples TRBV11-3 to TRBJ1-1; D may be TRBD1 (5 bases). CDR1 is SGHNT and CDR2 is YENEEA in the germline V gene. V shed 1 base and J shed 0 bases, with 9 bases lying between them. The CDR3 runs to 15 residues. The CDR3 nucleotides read TGTGCCAGCAGCTTAGGGGGGGATTTGAACACTGAAGCTTTCTTT. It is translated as CASSLGGDLNTEAFF.

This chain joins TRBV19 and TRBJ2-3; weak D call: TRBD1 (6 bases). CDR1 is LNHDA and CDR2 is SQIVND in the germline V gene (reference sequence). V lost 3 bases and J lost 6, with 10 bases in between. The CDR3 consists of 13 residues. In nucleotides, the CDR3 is TGTGCCAGTAGTATTTGGGGGCCCGATACGCAGTATTTT. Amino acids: CASSIWGPDTQYF. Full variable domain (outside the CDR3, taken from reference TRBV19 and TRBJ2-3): DGGITQSPKYLFRKEGQNVTLSCEQNLNHDAMYWYRQDPGQGLRLIYYSQIVNDFQKGDIAEGYSVSREKKESFPLTVTSAQKNPTAFYLCASSIWGPDTQYFGPGTRLTVL.

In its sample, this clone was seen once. Written as DNA, the CDR3 is TGTGCCAGCAGCTTTGTAGCCGGGGGACGAGCAACCTACGAGCAGTACGTC. This gives the protein CASSFVAGGRATYEQYV. The chain has TRBV12-1 and TRBJ2-7; the table calls TRBD2, which could not be checked here. TRBV12-1 is recorded as a pseudogene. CDR3 size: 17 residues.

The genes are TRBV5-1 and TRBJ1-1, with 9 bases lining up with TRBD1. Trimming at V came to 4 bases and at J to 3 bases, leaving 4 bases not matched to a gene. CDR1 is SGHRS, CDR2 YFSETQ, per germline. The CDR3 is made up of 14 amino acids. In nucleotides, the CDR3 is TGCGCCAGCAGCGGGACAGGGAGGGACACTGAAGCTTTCTTT. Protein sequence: CASSGTGRDTEAFF. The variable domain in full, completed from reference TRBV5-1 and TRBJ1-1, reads KAGVTQTPRYLIKTRGQQVTLSCSPISGHRSVSWYQQTPGQGLQFLFEYFSETQRNKGNFPGRFSGRQFSNSRSEMNVSTLELGDSALYLCASSGTGRDTEAFFGQGTRLTVV.